This T cell receptor (beta chain) was observed in a study of chemoradiotherapy in HPV16-positive cancers. Profiled with immunoSEQ multiplex PCR; TCRdb holds only in-frame clones, not every one. Among over 950 clones listed, 81% were seen once. Over chemoradiotherapy, repertoires were sampled more than once. A remark on this clone: No antigen is known for it.

Findings and limits, study-wide: Candidate HPV-specific clones and E7-related TCR motifs grew in tumor during treatment. Only a couple of HPV16-positive patients supplied the functional HPV-specificity definition.

V was clipped by 0 bases and J by 9 bases, with 9 bases between them. CDR1 and CDR2 from the germline V gene are SGHNT and YENEEA. This CDR3 is 14 amino acids long. The chain combines TRBV11-3 with TRBJ1-6; possibly TRBD1 for D (6 bases). The clonotype comes from a human donor with HPV-associated anogenital cancer. The input for sequencing was tumor tissue, taken from a patient who underwent chemoradiotherapy. CDR3 sequence: CASSLEGATSPLHF. CDR3 coding DNA: TGTGCCAGCAGCTTAGAGGGGGCAACTTCACCCCTCCACTTT.